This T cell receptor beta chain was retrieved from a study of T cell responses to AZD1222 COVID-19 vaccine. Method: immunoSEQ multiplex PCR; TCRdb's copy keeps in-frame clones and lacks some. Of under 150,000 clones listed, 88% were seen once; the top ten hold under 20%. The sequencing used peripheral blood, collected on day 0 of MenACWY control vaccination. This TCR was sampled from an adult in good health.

The CDR3 spells CASSLEGDTEAFF. The CDR3, as DNA: TGTGCCAGCAGCCTCGAGGGGGACACTGAAGCTTTCTTT. This chain links TRBV9 with TRBJ1-1; TRBD1 might be the D (6 bases). V lost 4 bases and J lost 3, with 10 bases in between. The CDR3 spans 13 residues. Germline lookup yields CDR1 SGDLS and CDR2 YYNGEE.